These 17 T cell receptor beta chains were all obtained from the same sample, sequenced in a study of shared clonotypes between healthy human individuals. Here immunoSEQ multiplex PCR was the method, and the copy in TCRdb shows in-frame clones only, minus some. The repertoire holds about 100,000 clones, with 68% as singletons. The sample taken for sequencing was memory CD8+ T cells sorted from blood. Subset of the sample: CD45RO+ cells pooled with CCR7-negative TemRA cells. The receptors here all came from a man in his thirties or forties in good health.

V gene TRBV28 combines with J gene TRBJ1-4, with TRBD1 matching 7 bases. The length of the CDR3 is 16 residues. V lost 6 bases and J lost 7; bases outside the gene matches: 14. Per germline, CDR1 MDHEN and CDR2 SYDVKM. CDR3 nucleotides: TGTGCCAGCAGCACAAACAGGGGACAAGGTTCTGAAAAACTGTTTTTT. Translating it yields CASSTNRGQGSEKLFF.

This chain uses TRBV7-2 with TRBJ1-3; D gene ambiguous. The CDR3 is 14 residues long. With 1 base removed from V and 0 bases from J, the gap between germline ends came to 4 bases. Germline CDR1 is SGHTA and CDR2 is FQGNSA. DNA of the CDR3: TGTGCCAGCAGCTTAGACAGCTCTGGAAACACCATATATTTT. It codes for CASSLDSSGNTIYF.

As regards this clone: A much bigger clone sits one base away, suggesting this may be a read error. Within the sample, other DNA sequences also encode this same CDR3. This chain connects TRBV27 to TRBJ2-7; 8 bases match TRBD1. The CDR3 sequence is 16 residues long. CDR1 and CDR2 from the germline V gene are MNHEY and SMNVEV (reference sequence). Unmatched junction bases numbered 13, after V lost 6 bases and J lost 3 bases. CDR3 bases: TGTGCCAGCAGCAAAAACAACAGGGGGGTCTACTACGAGCAGTACTTC. As protein: CASSKNNRGVYYEQYF.

The V gene is TRBV19, the J gene TRBJ2-5; D remains unclear. CDR3 length equals 16 residues. CDR1 and CDR2 (germline): LNHDA, SQIVND (reference sequence). Trimming shortened V by 2 bases and J by 5 bases, and 18 bases separated the two germline ends. The CDR3 DNA sequence: TGTGCCAGTAGTATACCAGGAGATGTGCGTAGGGAGACCCAGTACTTC. Protein: CASSIPGDVRRETQYF.

This chain joins TRBV5-1 and TRBJ2-7, with D hard to call. Trimming removed 2 bases at V and 1 base at J, with 7 bases between. This CDR3 has 13 amino acids. Germline lookup yields CDR1 SGHRS and CDR2 YFSETQ. CDR3 sequence (DNA): TGCGCCAGCAGCTTCGGTTTATCCTACGAGCAGTACTTC. Translating it yields CASSFGLSYEQYF.

The rearrangement uses TRBV27 and TRBJ2-2, with D maybe TRBD1 (5 bases). There are 14 residues in the CDR3. The V end lost 5 bases, the J end lost 2 bases, and 9 bases lay between the germline ends. Germline values: CDR1 MNHEY, CDR2 SMNVEV (reference sequence). The CDR3 loop reads CASSPDSNTGELFF. In nucleotides, the CDR3 is TGTGCCAGCAGTCCCGACAGTAACACCGGGGAGCTGTTTTTT.

For the CDR3, the DNA is TGTGCCAGCTCACCTCAAGTCGCGGGGGAGCTGTTTTTT. It specifies CASSPQVAGELFF. The V and J genes are TRBV18 and TRBJ2-2, with D unresolved. Trimming cost V 3 bases and J 8 bases, with 10 bases left between them. There are 13 residues in the CDR3. Germline V CDR1 and CDR2: KGHSH, LQKENI. Complete variable domain (other parts from reference TRBV18 and TRBJ2-2): NAGVMQNPRHLVRRRGQEARLRCSPMKGHSHVYWYRQLPEEGLKFMVYLQKENIIDESGMPKERFSAEFPKEGPSILRIQQVVRGDSAAYFCASSPQVAGELFFGEGSRLTVL.

This clone has just one count. This chain uses TRBV11-2 with TRBJ2-7; D is undetermined. The CDR3 is made up of 15 amino acids. V was cut by 3 bases and J by 2 bases, with 14 bases left in between. In germline, CDR1 is SGHAT, CDR2 FQNNGV. The CDR3 spells CASSFPWSAPYEQYF. The DNA of the CDR3 is TGTGCCAGCAGCTTTCCATGGTCGGCCCCCTACGAGCAGTACTTC. Full variable domain (missing parts from reference TRBV11-2 and TRBJ2-7): EAGVAQSPRYKIIEKRQSVAFWCNPISGHATLYWYQQILGQGPKLLIQFQNNGVVDDSQLPKDRFSAERLKGVDSTLKIQPAKLEDSAVYLCASSFPWSAPYEQYFGPGTRLTVT.

This clone was counted ten times or more. The chain carries TRBV11-2 and TRBJ2-1, with D possibly matching TRBD2 (6 bases). Looked up from germline, CDR1 is SGHAT and CDR2 is FQNNGV. V was shortened by 5 bases and J by 4 bases, with 18 bases between the two germline ends. The CDR3 extends over 16 amino acids. The CDR3 here is CASSGYPGLEYNEQFF. Written as DNA, the CDR3 is TGTGCCAGCAGCGGGTACCCGGGACTGGAATACAATGAGCAGTTCTTC. The full variable domain, its missing parts supplied by reference TRBV11-2 and TRBJ2-1, is EAGVAQSPRYKIIEKRQSVAFWCNPISGHATLYWYQQILGQGPKLLIQFQNNGVVDDSQLPKDRFSAERLKGVDSTLKIQPAKLEDSAVYLCASSGYPGLEYNEQFFGPGTRLTVL.

This sequence joins TRBV7-9 and TRBJ2-3, with D tentatively TRBD2 (5 bases). V was pared by 5 bases and J by 0 bases, with 18 bases between. Germline loops: CDR1 SEHNR, CDR2 FQNEAQ (reference sequence). The CDR3 extends over 17 amino acids. The CDR3 DNA reads TGTGCCAGCAGCGATAGAGGCCTAGCCCGTAGCACAGATACGCAGTATTTT. Translation gives CASSDRGLARSTDTQYF.

The gene calls are TRBV7-6 and TRBJ2-1; 7 positions match TRBD1. Looked up from germline, CDR1 is SGHVS and CDR2 is FNYEAQ. V lost 2 bases, J lost 7 bases, and 5 bases stayed unmatched. The CDR3 is 14 amino acids. The CDR3 protein is CASSLQHRGNEQFF. The DNA for the CDR3 is TGTGCCAGCAGCTTACAACACAGGGGAAATGAGCAGTTCTTC.

This rearrangement joins TRBV25-1 to TRBJ1-5, with D possibly being TRBD1 (6 bases). The V end lost 6 bases, the J end lost 1 base, and 10 bases lay between the germline ends. CDR1 and CDR2 (germline): MGHDK, SYGVNS. This CDR3 region has 14 residues. CDR3 amino acids: CASSRGFSNQPQHF. The CDR3, as DNA: TGTGCCAGCAGCAGGGGATTCAGCAATCAGCCCCAGCATTTT.

V gene TRBV4-3 combines with J gene TRBJ1-2; D is unclear. The germline CDR1 and CDR2 sequences are LGHNA and YSLEER. V was clipped by 0 bases and J by 2 bases, with 4 bases between them. The CDR3 totals 13 residues. The CDR3 DNA sequence: TGCGCCAGCAGCCAAGATTCGAACTATGGCTACACCTTC. It specifies CASSQDSNYGYTF.

This clone was detected a few times. The chain recombines TRBV4-1 with TRBJ2-7; D remains ambiguous. Trimming took 1 base from V and 0 from J, leaving 13 bases between them. This CDR3 has 16 residues. CDR1 and CDR2 from the germline V gene are MGHRA and YSYEKL. The CDR3 reads CASSQVAVPSSYEQYF. Written as DNA, the CDR3 is TGCGCCAGCAGCCAAGTTGCAGTACCGAGCTCCTACGAGCAGTACTTC.

The chain couples TRBV19 to TRBJ2-1; possibly TRBD2 for D (6 bases). The V end was cut by 3 bases, the J end by 6 bases, with 21 bases between. Germline V lookup: CDR1 LNHDA, CDR2 SQIVND (reference sequence). This CDR3 spans 17 amino acids. CDR3 residues: CASSINLGSGGGNEQFF. The CDR3 DNA reads as TGTGCCAGTAGTATTAATCTCGGTAGCGGTGGAGGCAATGAGCAGTTCTTC.

The CDR3, as DNA: TGTGCCACCTCGGGTATCGGTCCAGGGGATACGCAGTATTTT. Residues: CATSGIGPGDTQYF. This rearrangement joins TRBV27 to TRBJ2-3, with D maybe TRBD1 (5 bases). CDR3 length: 14 residues. V was pared by 10 bases and J by 6 bases, with 20 bases between. Germline V gene sequence: CDR1 MNHEY, CDR2 SMNVEV (reference sequence).

The chain carries TRBV19 and TRBJ1-2; TRBD1 might be the D (6 bases). V lost 7 bases and J 5 bases, leaving 20 bases between the germline ends. The CDR3 consists of 15 residues. CDR1 LNHDA and CDR2 SQIVND come from the germline V gene (reference sequence). CDR3 loop: CASNSQWGADYGYTF. The CDR3 coding sequence is TGTGCCAGTAACAGCCAGTGGGGGGCCGATTATGGCTACACCTTC.